The sequence of this T cell receptor (beta chain) was determined in a study of cytomegalovirus exposure and HLA in healthy donors. Notes on the study in general: As was reported, the classifier diagnosed cytomegalovirus status with high specificity and sensitivity. As confirmed in vitro, a few CMV-associated chains were specific for CMV antigens.

Germline V gene data show CDR1 as MNHEY and CDR2 as SMNVEV (reference sequence). This CDR3 spans 14 amino acids. Trimming took off 2 bases at V and 2 bases at J, with 9 bases between the two ends. This clone has a single count. The target antigen is unknown. This table comes from immunoSEQ multiplex PCR, and its TCRdb copy is limited to in-frame clones, with some not included. The sample lists 150,000 to 200,000 clones, 86% occurring once. The sequenced material came from PBMCs. This sequence was found in a woman under 30 in good health and CMV-seronegative. This chain links TRBV27 with TRBJ1-2; D gene unclear. The CDR3 loop is CASSLNPGNYGYTF. For the CDR3, the DNA is TGTGCCAGCAGTTTAAATCCGGGGAACTATGGCTACACCTTC.